This T cell receptor beta chain emerged from a study of PD-1 blockade in classical Hodgkin lymphoma. The V end lost 2 bases, the J end lost 9 bases, and 11 bases lay between the germline ends. Germline V lookup: CDR1 WNHNN, CDR2 SYGVQD (reference sequence). The CDR3 sequence is 14 residues long. Study observations and caveats: CD8+ TCR diversity did not rise significantly by C4D1, unlike CD4+.

Relapse was seen in all patients after autologous stem cell transplantation, and brentuximab vedotin exposure was variable. Libraries were prepared by immunoSEQ multiplex PCR; TCRdb keeps only in-frame clonotypes and omits some of them. The profile covers some 100,000 clones, with roughly 90% appearing a single time and 2.5% to 3.5% taken by the ten largest. To note about this clone: The antigen remains undetermined.

The genes are TRBV10-1 and TRBJ1-6; TRBD1 is a possible D gene (5 bases). This TCR was recovered from a human donor with classical Hodgkin lymphoma. Sequences were derived from peripheral blood mononuclear cells (PBMCs), sampled at baseline. The CDR3 nucleotides are TGCGCCAGCAGTGAGGGGACCGGGGGTTCACCCCTCCACTTT. It codes for CASSEGTGGSPLHF.